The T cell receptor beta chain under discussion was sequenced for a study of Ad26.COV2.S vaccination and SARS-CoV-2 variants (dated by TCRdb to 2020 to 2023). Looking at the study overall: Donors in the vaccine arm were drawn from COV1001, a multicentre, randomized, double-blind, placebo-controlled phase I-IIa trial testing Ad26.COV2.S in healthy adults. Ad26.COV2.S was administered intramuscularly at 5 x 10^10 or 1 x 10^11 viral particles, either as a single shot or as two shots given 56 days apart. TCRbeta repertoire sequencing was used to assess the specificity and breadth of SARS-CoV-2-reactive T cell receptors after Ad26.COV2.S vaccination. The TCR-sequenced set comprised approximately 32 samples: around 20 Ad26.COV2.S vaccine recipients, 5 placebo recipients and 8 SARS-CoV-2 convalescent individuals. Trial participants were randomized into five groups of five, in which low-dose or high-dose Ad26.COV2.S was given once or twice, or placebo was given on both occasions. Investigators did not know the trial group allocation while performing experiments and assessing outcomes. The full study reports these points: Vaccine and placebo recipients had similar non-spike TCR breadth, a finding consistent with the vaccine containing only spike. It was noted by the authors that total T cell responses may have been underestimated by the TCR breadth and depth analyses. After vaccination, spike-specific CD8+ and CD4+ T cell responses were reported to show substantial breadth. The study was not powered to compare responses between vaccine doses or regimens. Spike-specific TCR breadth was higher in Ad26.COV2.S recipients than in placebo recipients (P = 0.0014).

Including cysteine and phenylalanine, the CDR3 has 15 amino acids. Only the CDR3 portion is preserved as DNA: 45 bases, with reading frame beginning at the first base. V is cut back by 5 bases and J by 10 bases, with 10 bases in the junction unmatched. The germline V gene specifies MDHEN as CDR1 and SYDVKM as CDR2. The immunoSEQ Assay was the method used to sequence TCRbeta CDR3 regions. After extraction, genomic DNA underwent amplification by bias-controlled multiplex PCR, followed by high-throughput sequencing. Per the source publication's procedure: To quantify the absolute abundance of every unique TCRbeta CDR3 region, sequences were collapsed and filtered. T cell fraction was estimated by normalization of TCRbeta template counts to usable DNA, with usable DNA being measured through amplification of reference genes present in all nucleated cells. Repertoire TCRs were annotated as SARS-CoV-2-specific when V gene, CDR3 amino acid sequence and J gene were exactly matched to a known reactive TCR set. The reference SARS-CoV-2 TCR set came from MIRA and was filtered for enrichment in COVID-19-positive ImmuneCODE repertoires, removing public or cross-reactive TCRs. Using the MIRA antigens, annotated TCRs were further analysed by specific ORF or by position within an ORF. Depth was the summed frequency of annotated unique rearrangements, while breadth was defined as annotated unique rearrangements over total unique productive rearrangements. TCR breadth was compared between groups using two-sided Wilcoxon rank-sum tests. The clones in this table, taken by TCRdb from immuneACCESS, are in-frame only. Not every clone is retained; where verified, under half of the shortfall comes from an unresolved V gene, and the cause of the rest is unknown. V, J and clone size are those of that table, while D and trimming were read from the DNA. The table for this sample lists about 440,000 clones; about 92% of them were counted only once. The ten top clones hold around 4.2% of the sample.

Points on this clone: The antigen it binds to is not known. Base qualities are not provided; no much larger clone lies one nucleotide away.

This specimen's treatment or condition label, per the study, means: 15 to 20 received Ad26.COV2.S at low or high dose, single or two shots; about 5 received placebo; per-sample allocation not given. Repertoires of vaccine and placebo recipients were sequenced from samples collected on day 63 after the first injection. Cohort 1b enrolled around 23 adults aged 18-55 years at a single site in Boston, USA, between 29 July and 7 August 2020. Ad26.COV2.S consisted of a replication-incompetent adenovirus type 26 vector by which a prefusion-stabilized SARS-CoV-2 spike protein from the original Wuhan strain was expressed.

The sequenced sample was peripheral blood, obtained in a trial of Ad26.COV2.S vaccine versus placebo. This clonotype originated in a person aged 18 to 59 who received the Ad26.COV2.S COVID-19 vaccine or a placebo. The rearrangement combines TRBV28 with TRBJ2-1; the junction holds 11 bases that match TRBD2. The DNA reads TGTGCCAGCAGTCCCGCACTAGCGGGAGAAAAGGAGCAGTTCTTC. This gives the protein CASSPALAGEKEQFF.